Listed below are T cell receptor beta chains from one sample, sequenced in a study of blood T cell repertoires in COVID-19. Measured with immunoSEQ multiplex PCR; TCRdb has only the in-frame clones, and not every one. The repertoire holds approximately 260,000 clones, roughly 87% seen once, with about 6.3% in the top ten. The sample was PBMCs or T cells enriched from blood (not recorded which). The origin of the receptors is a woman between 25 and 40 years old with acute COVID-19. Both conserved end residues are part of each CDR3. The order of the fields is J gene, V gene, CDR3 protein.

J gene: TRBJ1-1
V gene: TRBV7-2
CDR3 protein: CASSTRLNTEAFF

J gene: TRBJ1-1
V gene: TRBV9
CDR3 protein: CASSVEGGDTEAFF

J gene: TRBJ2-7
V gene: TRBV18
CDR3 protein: CASSPDSYEQYF

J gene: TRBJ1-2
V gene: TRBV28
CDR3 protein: CASSSSGGNYGYTF

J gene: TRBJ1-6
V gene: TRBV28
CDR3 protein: CASSLVSSYNSPLHF

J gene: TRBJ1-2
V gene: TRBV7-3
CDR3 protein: CASSLRGGQGVNGYTF

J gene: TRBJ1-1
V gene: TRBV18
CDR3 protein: CASSRKTGNTEAFF

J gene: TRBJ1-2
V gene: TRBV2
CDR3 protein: CASGAGEGYGYTF

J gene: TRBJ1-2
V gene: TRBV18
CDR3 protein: CASSAGTDYGYTF

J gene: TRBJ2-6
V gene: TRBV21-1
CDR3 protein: CASSPSPPKGALSGANVLTF

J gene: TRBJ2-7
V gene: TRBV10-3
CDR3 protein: CAIREAPYEQYF

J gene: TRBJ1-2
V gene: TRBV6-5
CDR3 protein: CASTVGQGWGYTF

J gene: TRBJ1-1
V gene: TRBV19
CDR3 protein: CASLDRDRPTNAEAFF

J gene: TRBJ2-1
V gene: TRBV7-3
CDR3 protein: CASSLGVGDNEQFF

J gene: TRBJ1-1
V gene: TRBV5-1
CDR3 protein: CASRGRQGSWNTEAFF

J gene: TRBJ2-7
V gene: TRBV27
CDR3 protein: CASSTGGGIYEQYF

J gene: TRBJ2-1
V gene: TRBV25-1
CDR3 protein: CASSEPGPNNEQFF

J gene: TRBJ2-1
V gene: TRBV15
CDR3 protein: CATSRSGLAGTHEQFF

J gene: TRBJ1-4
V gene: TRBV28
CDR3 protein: CASSWDRGSTNEKLFF

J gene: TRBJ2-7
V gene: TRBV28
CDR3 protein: CASSSPRTGDEQYF

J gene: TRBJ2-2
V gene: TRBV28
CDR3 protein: CASSLWLAENTGELFF

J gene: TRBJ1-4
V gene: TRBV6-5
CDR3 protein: CASSYRGGEKLFF

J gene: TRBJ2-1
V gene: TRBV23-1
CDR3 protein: CASSHSEVGATAGEFFHEQFF

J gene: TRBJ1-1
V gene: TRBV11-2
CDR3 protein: CASSLDRGGNTEAFF

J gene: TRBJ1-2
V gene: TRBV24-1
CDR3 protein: CATSDTKREAGGYTF

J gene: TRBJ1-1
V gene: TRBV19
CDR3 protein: CASSPTGGPTEAFF

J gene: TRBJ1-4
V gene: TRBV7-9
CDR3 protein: CASSFTTGGTNEKLFF

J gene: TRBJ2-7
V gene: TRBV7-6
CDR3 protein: CASSFRDGKTSGSYEQYF

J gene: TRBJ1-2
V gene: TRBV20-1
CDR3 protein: CSASNRRLEERGYTF

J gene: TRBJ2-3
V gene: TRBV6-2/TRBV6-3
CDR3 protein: CASSYSGHGGPPQSDTQYF

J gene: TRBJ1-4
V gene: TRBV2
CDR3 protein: CASGRGNEKLFF

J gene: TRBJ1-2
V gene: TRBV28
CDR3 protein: CASSSDPTYGYTF

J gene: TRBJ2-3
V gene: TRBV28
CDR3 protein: CASKRDKRPTDTQYF

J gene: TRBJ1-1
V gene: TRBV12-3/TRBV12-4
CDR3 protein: CASSLGVETEAFF

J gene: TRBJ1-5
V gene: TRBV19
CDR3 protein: CASSLLEGRQPQHF

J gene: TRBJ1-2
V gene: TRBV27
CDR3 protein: CASSNGDGYTF

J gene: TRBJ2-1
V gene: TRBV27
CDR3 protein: CASKPAGIGNEQFF

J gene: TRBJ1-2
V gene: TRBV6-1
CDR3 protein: CASSGYPGRGRDGYTF

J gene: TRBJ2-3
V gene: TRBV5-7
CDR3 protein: CASSGSGSLSTDTQYF

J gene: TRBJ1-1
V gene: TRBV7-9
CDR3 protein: CASSHKTGPGGTEAFF

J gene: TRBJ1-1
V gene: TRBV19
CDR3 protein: CASTRQGVKMNTEAFF

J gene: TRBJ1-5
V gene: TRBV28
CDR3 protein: CASRPGTGIQPQHF

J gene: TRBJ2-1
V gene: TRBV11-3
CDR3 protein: CASSLRLAGNNEQFF

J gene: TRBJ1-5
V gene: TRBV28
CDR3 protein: CASSSGGGFNQPQHF

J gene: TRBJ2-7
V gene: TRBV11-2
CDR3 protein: CASSPGQGAYEQYF

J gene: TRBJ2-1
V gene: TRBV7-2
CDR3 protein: CASSLRGAGGSYNEQFF

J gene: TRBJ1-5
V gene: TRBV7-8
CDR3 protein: CASSFDPAGLSNQPQHF

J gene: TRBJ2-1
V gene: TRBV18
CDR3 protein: CASSPGGYNEQFF

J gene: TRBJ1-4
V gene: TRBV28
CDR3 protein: CASRDQTAKELFF

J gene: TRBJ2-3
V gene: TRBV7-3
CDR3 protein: CASSVTSGGLTDTQYF

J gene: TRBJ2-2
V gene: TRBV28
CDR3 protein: CASSLSSGLTTGELFF

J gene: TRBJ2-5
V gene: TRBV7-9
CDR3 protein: CASSPGQGASETQYF

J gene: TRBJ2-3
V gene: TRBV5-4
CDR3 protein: CASSGTSGSDTQYF

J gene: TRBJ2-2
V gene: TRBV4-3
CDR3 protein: CASSRRVAGVFMHGELFF

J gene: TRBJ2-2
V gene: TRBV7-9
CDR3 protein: CASRSAAGELFF

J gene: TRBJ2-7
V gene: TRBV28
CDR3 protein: CASSPRKGTGSYEQYF

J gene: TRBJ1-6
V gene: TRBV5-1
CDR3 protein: CASSLRPGQNSPLHF

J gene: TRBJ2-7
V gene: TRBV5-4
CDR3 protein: CASSLPPGTSGSSSYEQYF

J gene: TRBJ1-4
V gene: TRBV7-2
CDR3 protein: CASTKAGAGNEKLFF

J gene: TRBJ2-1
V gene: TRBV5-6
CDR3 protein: CASSLGQTSYNEQFF